This T cell receptor (beta chain) was recovered during a study of Graves' ophthalmopathy and Graves' hyperthyroidism. Donors with ophthalmopathy: moderate-to-severe activity, CAS ≥3, NOSPECS ≥4, duration under 3 months. What supplied the PBMCs was roughly 10 ml of fresh peripheral blood. Researchers took RNA transcripts and amplified TCR beta CDR3 regions from them. Scientists carried out first-round RT-PCR using HTBI primers and then a second-round multiplex PCR. Each CDR3 protein gets one entry after TCRdb re-called the multiplex PCR reads with MiXCR. Of approximately 640,000 distinct CDR3 sequences detected, about two fifths appear once; the ten largest clones hold around 3%. In germline, CDR1 is LNHDA, CDR2 SQIVND (reference sequence). This CDR3 is built from 12 residues. V was pared by 5 bases and J by 8 bases, with 12 bases between. At least ten counts were recorded for this clonotype.

The chain employs TRBV19 and TRBJ1-1; D remains unclear. Sequencing was performed on peripheral blood. The receptor's source is an adult man with Graves' ophthalmopathy. This CDR3 is CASSPDQGEAFF. CDR3 nucleotides: TGTGCCAGTAGTCCGGACCAAGGGGAAGCTTTCTTT.